Included here is one T cell receptor (beta chain) sequence, with context. Its target is not known. The CDR3 extends over 16 amino acids. Losses at the gene ends were 4 bases for V and 3 bases for J; bases not matched to a gene: 8. Germline V CDR1 and CDR2: SGHTS, YDEGEE. The data were obtained in a study of cytomegalovirus exposure and HLA in healthy donors. Broader study findings: Among the most significant clusters, several appeared linked to common viral pathogens in a later analysis. Cytomegalovirus-associated status was assigned to 164 TCR beta chains.

A multiplex PCR was run with 60 Vbeta primers and 13 Jbeta primers. Clones were read by immunoSEQ multiplex PCR, and TCRdb kept only the in-frame ones, dropping some. This table has 150,000 to 200,000 clones, about 71% appearing once. The chain links TRBV5-8 to TRBJ2-1, with 9 bases lining up with TRBD2. The sequencing sample was made of PBMCs. This TCR derives from a woman aged 35 to 49 in good health and CMV-seropositive. CDR3 loop: CASSPGTSLHYNEQFF. CDR3 in DNA: TGTGCCAGCAGCCCCGGGACTAGCCTACACTACAATGAGCAGTTCTTC. Based on the CDR3 plus reference TRBV5-8 and TRBJ2-1, the full variable domain is EAGVTQSPTHLIKTRGQQATLRCSPISGHTSVYWYQQALGLGLQFLLWYDEGEERNRGNFPPRFSGRQFPNYSSELNVNALELEDSALYLCASSPGTSLHYNEQFFGPGTRLTVL.